This TCR beta chain was found in a study of blood T cell repertoires in COVID-19 (dated by TCRdb to the early 2020s). Regarding the research as a whole: Samples from collaborators originated in the United States, Italy and Spain and spanned both the acute and convalescent phases of COVID-19. Where available, HLA class I and class II types were obtained from metadata supplied by the sample provider rather than from assay-based typing. A de-identified subject ID, COVID-19 status, age in years and sex were almost always included in the sample metadata. Samples were obtained from the ongoing ImmuneRACE study (first 160 participants) and from approximately 1,200 subjects provided by 6 global collaborators. The prospective study material was composed of cDNA or gDNA derived from T cells, B-cell-depleted T cells, or PBMCs. Subjects who had been exposed to COVID-19, were actively infected with it, or had recovered from it provided the deeply sampled blood TCRbeta repertoires that made up the dataset. The repertoires were made available in a free public database intended to serve as a resource for research on the immune response to SARS-CoV-2.

Study-wide findings and limitations: The quantity of clinical and demographic metadata differed by source and by participant and was supplied without curation.

Another Seattle source contributed samples from volunteer blood donors who had recovered from COVID-19. The collaborating institutions used their own protocols to collect whole blood in K2EDTA tubes. For TCRbeta analysis, collaborators shipped samples as frozen whole blood, isolated PBMCs, or DNA extracted from either of those sample types. The immunoSEQ Assay, a bias-controlled multiplex PCR, was used to amplify TCRbeta CDR3 regions from genomic DNA. In the authors' own workflow: The number of nucleated cells in each sample was estimated from the amplification of reference gene primers within the assay. Sequence reads were collapsed and filtered to measure the absolute abundance of every unique TCRbeta CDR3 rearrangement. Productive Simpson clonality was computed per sample as the square root of Simpson's diversity index over productive rearrangements. TCRdb took over this immuneACCESS table, retaining in-frame rearrangements with V and J assigned. Such tables are incomplete; in checked studies, under half of the missing clones stem from an unresolved V gene, and the remainder is unexplained. The DNA was the basis for D and trimming; V, J and clone size are from that table. The sample has around 260,000 clones on record, roughly 80% of them singletons. The ten largest clones add up to approximately 9% of the sample.

Details on this clone: What antigen it recognizes has not been identified. No much larger clone is present one base from it, and per-base qualities are unavailable.

The germline V end is reduced by 1 base and the J end by 0 bases; junction bases left unmatched: 1. The CDR3 contains 15 residues, cysteine and phenylalanine counted. The retained sequence is limited to the CDR3, 45 bases, with the frame set at the first base. The germline V gene encodes CDR1 LGHNA and CDR2 YSLEER. The sample taken for sequencing was peripheral blood. The chain is assembled from TRBV4-3 and TRBJ2-7; a stretch of 9 junction bases matches TRBD2. The origin of this receptor is a woman between 45 and 65 years old who had recovered from COVID-19. The sequenced DNA is TGCGCCAGCAGCCAAGGGACTAGCGACTCCTACGAGCAGTACTTC. The encoded protein is CASSQGTSDSYEQYF.